This T cell receptor (beta chain) is from a study of shared clonotypes between healthy human individuals. Study-level points and caveats: A handful of donors held about 5% of naive CD4 clonotypes in common. Generally, naive subsets (rather than memory subsets) showed larger estimated richness.

On this clone itself: Its matching antigen is unknown. One base away lies a much larger clone, so this may be a sequencing read error. This CDR3 is also generated by other DNA sequences in the sample.

The assay was run at deep level. Only in-frame clones appear in the TCRdb table, and some are missing; sequencing was by immunoSEQ multiplex PCR. The sample records about 990,000 clones, around 82% being singletons. The CDR3 runs to 13 residues. CDR1 and CDR2 from the germline V gene are SGHTA and FQGNSA. Trimming cost V 5 bases and J 0 bases, with 5 bases left between them. The chain couples TRBV7-2 to TRBJ2-1; D unresolved. The sequenced sample consisted of memory CD4+ T cells from PBMCs. Subset reported: CD45RA-negative fraction. The receptor's source is a young man in good health. Some clones in this sample may be carry-over from other donors' samples. The CDR3 DNA follows: TGTGCCAGCAGCCTTAGCTCCTACAATGAGCAGTTCTTC. This sequence encodes CASSLSSYNEQFF.